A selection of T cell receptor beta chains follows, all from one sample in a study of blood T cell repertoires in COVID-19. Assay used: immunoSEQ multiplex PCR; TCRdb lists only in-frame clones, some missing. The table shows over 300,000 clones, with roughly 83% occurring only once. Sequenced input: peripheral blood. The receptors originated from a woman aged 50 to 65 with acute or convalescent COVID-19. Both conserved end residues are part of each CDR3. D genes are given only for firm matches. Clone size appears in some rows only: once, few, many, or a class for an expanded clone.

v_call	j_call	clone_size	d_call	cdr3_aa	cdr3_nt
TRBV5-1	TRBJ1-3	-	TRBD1	CASSYGQGVGNTIYF	TGCGCCAGCAGCTACGGACAGGGCGTCGGAAACACCATATATTTT
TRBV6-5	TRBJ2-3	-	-	CASSTGTPDTQYF	TGTGCCAGCAGTACCGGGACTCCCGATACGCAGTATTTT
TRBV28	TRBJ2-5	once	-	CASSLTLGETQYF	TGTGCCAGCAGTTTAACCCTAGGAGAGACCCAGTACTTC
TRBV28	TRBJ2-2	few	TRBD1	CASRRGLNGELFF	TGTGCCAGCAGAAGGGGGCTCAACGGGGAGCTGTTTTTT
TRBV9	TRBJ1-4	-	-	CASSAAPGFEKLFF	TGTGCCAGCAGCGCAGCGCCAGGGTTCGAAAAACTGTTTTTT
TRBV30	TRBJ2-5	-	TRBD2	CAWSDPQTSGRQETQYF	TGTGCCTGGAGTGATCCTCAGACTAGCGGGAGACAAGAGACCCAGTACTTC
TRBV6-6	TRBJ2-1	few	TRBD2	CASSRPIREGLDNEQFF	TGTGCCAGCAGTCGACCCATCAGGGAGGGGCTCGACAATGAGCAGTTCTTC
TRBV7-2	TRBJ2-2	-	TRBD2	CASSPARLAAGELFF	TGTGCCAGCAGTCCTGCCCGACTAGCGGCCGGGGAGCTGTTTTTT
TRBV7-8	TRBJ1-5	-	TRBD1	CASSRDRGQGQPQHF	TGTGCCAGCAGCCGCGACAGGGGGCAGGGTCAGCCCCAGCATTTT
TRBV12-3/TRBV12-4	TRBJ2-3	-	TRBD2	CASSGRGTDTQYF	TGTGCCAGCAGCGGGAGGGGCACAGATACGCAGTATTTT
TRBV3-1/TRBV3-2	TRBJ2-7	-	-	CASSQGWEIYEQYF	TGTGCCAGCAGCCAGGGGTGGGAGATCTACGAGCAGTACTTC
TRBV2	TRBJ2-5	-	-	CANTDLARKETQYF	TGTGCCAACACCGACCTAGCGAGGAAAGAGACCCAGTACTTC
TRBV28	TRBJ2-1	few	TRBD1	CASREAGTGANEQFF	TGTGCCAGCAGAGAAGCCGGGACAGGGGCAAATGAGCAGTTCTTC
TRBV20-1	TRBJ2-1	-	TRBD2	CSASPSGREYNEQFF	TGCAGTGCTAGTCCTAGCGGGAGGGAATACAATGAGCAGTTCTTC
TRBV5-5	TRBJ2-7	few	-	CASSLLSYEQYF	TGTGCCAGCAGCTTACTCTCCTACGAGCAGTACTTC
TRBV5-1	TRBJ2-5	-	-	CASLPGGGIQETQYF	TGCGCCAGCCTTCCCGGTGGGGGGATCCAAGAGACCCAGTACTTC
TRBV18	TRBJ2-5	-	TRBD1	CASSPATGGQETQYF	TGTGCCAGCTCACCCGCGACAGGGGGCCAAGAGACCCAGTACTTC
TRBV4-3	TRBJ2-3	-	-	CASSPIADSTDTQYF	TGCGCCAGCAGCCCTATAGCGGACAGCACAGATACGCAGTATTTT
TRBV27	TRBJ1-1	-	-	CASFKGVNTEAFF	TGTGCCAGCTTCAAGGGGGTAAACACTGAAGCTTTCTTT
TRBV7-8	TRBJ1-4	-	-	CASSLDGRVATNEKLFF	TGTGCCAGCAGCTTAGATGGCAGGGTTGCAACTAATGAAAAACTGTTTTTT
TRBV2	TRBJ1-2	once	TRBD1	CASSLDRFNYGYTF	TGTGCCAGCAGCTTGGACAGGTTCAACTATGGCTACACCTTC
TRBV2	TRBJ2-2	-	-	CASSEKGDGAGELFF	TGTGCCAGCAGTGAAAAAGGGGATGGGGCCGGGGAGCTGTTTTTT
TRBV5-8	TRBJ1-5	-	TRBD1	CASSSDRGLWSNQPQHF	TGTGCCAGCAGCTCCGACAGGGGGCTATGGAGCAATCAGCCCCAGCATTTT
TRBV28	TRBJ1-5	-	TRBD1	CASSSSTGAYNQPQHF	TGTGCCAGCAGTTCCTCTACAGGGGCATACAATCAGCCCCAGCATTTT
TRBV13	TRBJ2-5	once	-	CASSLRGQETQYF	TGTGCCAGCAGCTTACGGGGGCAAGAGACCCAGTACTTC
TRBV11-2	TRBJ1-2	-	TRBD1	CASSSDRGGYGYTF	TGTGCCAGCAGCTCTGACAGGGGAGGGTATGGCTACACCTTC
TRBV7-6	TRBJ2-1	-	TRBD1	CASSFGTGLGEQFF	TGTGCCAGCAGCTTTGGGACAGGGCTTGGTGAGCAGTTCTTC
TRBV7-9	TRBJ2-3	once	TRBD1	CASSSGQGVGGTDTQYF	TGTGCCAGCAGCTCGGGACAGGGTGTTGGAGGCACAGATACGCAGTATTTT
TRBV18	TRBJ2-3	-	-	CASSPMTGVDTQYF	TGTGCCAGCTCACCCATGACGGGAGTGGATACGCAGTATTTT
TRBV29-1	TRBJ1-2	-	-	CSVDEGGYSYTF	TGCAGCGTTGATGAGGGGGGGTATAGCTACACCTTC
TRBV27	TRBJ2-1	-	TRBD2	CASSLTSGYYNEQFF	TGTGCCAGCAGCCTGACTAGCGGGTACTACAATGAGCAGTTCTTC
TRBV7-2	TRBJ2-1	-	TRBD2	CASSLVSGTSGRAINEQFF	TGTGCCAGCAGCTTAGTCTCAGGGACTAGCGGGAGGGCCATCAATGAGCAGTTCTTC
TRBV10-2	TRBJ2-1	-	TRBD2	CATETSGSRNEQFF	TGCGCCACCGAGACTAGCGGGAGTCGCAATGAGCAGTTCTTC
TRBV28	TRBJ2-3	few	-	CASSSPGQGTDTQYF	TGTGCCAGCAGTTCGCCAGGGCAGGGGACAGATACGCAGTATTTT
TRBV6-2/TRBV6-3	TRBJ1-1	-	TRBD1	CASSGRQGNTEAFF	TGTGCCAGCAGTGGACGACAGGGGAACACTGAAGCTTTCTTT
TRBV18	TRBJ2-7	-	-	CASSPTKTYEQYF	TGTGCCAGCTCACCGACTAAGACCTACGAGCAGTACTTC
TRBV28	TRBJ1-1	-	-	CASSSPTTGNTEAFF	TGTGCCAGCAGTTCCCCAACGACGGGGAACACTGAAGCTTTCTTT
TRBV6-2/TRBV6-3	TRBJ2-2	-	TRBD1	CASSLRLTGPLKTGELFF	TGTGCCAGCAGTCTGAGACTGACAGGGCCCCTGAAGACCGGGGAGCTGTTTTTT
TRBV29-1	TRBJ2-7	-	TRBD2	CSAGRGTYEQYF	TGCAGCGCCGGGAGGGGGACCTACGAGCAGTACTTC
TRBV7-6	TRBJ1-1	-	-	CASSLAGGFRTEAFF	TGTGCCAGCAGCTTAGCGGGCGGGTTCCGCACTGAAGCTTTCTTT
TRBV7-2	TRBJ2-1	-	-	CASSLRRATTSYNEQFF	TGTGCCAGCAGCCTACGACGCGCGACTACCTCCTACAATGAGCAGTTCTTC